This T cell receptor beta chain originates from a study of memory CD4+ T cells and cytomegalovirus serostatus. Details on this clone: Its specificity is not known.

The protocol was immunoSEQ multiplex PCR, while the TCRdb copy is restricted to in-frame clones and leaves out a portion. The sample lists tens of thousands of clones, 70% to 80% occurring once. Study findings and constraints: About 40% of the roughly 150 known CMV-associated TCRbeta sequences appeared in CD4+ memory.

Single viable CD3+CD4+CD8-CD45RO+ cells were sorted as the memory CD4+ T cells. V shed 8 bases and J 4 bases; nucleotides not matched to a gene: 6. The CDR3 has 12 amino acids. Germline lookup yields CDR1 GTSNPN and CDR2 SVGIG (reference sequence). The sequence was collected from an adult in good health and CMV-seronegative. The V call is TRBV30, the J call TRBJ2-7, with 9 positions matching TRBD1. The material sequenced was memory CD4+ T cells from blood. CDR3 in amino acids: CAGTGGLYEQYF. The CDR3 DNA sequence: TGTGCCGGAACAGGGGGCTTATACGAGCAGTACTTC.